This T cell receptor (beta chain) was retrieved from a study of blood T cell repertoires in COVID-19 (TCRdb year 2020). General notes on the study: Samples covering the acute and convalescent phases of COVID-19 were provided by collaborators in the United States, Italy and Spain. The prospective study material was composed of cDNA or gDNA derived from T cells, B-cell-depleted T cells, or PBMCs. Subjects who had been exposed to COVID-19, were actively infected with it, or had recovered from it provided the deeply sampled blood TCRbeta repertoires that made up the dataset. The repertoires were released in a freely available public database meant as a resource for research on the immune response to SARS-CoV-2. Samples came from the ongoing ImmuneRACE study (first 160 participants) plus 1,254 subjects from 6 global collaborators. Sample metadata almost always included a de-identified subject ID, COVID-19 status, age in years and sex. HLA class I and class II types, where available, came from metadata supplied by the sample provider rather than from assay-based typing.

Here V drops 2 bases and J drops 10 bases, and the junction holds 11 bases not matched to any gene. The CDR1 and CDR2 encoded by the germline V gene are SGHTA and FQGNSA. The CDR3 goes from the cysteine to the phenylalanine over 16 residues. CDR3 DNA is the only sequence kept; it has 48 bases, read in frame from the first base. On this clone itself: Its recognized antigen is unknown. Base qualities were left out, and no much larger clone turns up one base away.

A second Seattle source provided samples from volunteer blood donors who had recovered from COVID-19. Collaborating institutions collected whole blood in K2EDTA tubes following their own protocols. For TCRbeta analysis, collaborator samples were shipped as frozen whole blood, as isolated PBMCs, or as DNA extracted from either sample type. Overall study outcomes, separate from this receptor: Clinical and demographic metadata were provided uncurated, with the amount varying by source and participant.

TCRbeta CDR3 regions were amplified from genomic DNA by means of the immunoSEQ Assay, a bias-controlled multiplex PCR. The paper's processing steps were these. Nucleated cell counts per sample were estimated from amplification of reference gene primers within the assay. To quantify the absolute abundance of each unique TCRbeta CDR3 rearrangement, sequence reads were collapsed and filtered. For each sample, productive Simpson clonality was calculated by taking the square root of Simpson's diversity index across productive rearrangements. Sourced from immuneACCESS, this table was stored by TCRdb with only in-frame sequences that have V and J called. A share of the clones is absent; for the studies checked, an unresolved V gene accounts for under half, and the remainder has no known explanation. Clonal size and the V and J genes are those of that table, whereas D and trimming came from the DNA. The sample has a few hundred thousand clones on record, more than 70% of them singletons. Around 8% of the sample lies in the top ten.

Sequenced sample: peripheral blood. The chain is made from TRBV7-2 and TRBJ1-6; the junction holds 7 bases that match TRBD1. The source is a woman aged 45-60 years who had recovered from COVID-19. The DNA sequence is TGTGCCAGCAGCTTATCCTCGACAGGGCTAAGCTCACCCCTCCACTTT. Its amino acids are CASSLSSTGLSSPLHF.